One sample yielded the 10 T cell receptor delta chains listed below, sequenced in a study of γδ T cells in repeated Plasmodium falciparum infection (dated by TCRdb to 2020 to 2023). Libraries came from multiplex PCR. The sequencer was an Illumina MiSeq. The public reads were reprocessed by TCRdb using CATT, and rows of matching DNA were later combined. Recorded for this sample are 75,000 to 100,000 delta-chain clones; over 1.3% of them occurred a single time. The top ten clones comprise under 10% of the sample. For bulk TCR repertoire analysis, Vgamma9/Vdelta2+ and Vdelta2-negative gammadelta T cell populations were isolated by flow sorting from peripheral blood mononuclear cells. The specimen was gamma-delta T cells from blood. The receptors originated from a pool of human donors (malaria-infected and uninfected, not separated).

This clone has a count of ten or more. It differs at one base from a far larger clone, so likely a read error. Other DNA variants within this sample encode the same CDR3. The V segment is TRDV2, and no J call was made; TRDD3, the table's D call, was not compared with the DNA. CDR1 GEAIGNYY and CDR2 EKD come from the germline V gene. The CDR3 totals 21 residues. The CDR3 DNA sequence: TGTGCCTGTGACGCGTACTGGGGGATGACTTCGGGTGCGGGTGGCACCGATAAGCTCATCTTT. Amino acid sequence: CACDAYWGMTSGAGGTDKLIF.

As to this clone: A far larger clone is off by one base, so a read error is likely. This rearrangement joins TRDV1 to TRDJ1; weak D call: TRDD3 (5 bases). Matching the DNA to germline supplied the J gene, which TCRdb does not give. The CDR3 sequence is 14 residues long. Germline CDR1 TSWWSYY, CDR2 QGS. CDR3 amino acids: CALGELPMVDKLIF. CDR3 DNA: TGCGCTCTTGGGGAACTCCCTATGGTCGATAAACTCATCTTT.

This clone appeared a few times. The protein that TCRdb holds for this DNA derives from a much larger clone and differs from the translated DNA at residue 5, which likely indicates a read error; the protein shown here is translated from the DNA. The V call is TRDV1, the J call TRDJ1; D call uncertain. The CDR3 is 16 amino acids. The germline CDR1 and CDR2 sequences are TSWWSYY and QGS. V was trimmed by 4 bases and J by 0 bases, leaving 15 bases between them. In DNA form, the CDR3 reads TGTGCTCTTGGGGGGCTAAGCCTCCGCTACACCGATAAACTCATCTTT. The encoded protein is CALGGLSLRYTDKLIF.

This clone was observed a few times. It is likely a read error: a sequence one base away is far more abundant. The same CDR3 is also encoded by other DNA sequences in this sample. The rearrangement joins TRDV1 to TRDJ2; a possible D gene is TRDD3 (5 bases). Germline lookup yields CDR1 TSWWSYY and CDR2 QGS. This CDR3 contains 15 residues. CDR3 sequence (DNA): TGTGCCCTTGGGGAACTGCCTTACCGCACAGCACAACTCTTCTTT. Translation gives CALGELPYRTAQLFF.

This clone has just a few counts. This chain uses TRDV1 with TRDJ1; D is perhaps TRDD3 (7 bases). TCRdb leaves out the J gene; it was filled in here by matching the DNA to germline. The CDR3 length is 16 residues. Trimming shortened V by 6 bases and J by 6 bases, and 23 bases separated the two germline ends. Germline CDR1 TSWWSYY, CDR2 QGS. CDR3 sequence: CALGLAFHSGDYKLIF. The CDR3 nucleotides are TGTGCTCTTGGTCTGGCCTTCCACTCGGGGGATTATAAACTCATCTTT.

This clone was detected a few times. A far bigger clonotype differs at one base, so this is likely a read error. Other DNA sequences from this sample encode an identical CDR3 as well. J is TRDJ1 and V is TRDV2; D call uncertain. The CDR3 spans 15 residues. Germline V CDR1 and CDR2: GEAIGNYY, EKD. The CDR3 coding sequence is TGTGCCTGTGACGCGGTTGGATCCGACACCGATAAGCTCATCTTT. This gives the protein CACDAVGSDTDKLIF.

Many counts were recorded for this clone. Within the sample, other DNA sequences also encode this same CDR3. The CDR3 loop is CALGDTRSFSILLPYTDKLIF. The CDR3 DNA is TGTGCTCTTGGGGATACTCGTAGTTTCTCCATACTCCTACCTTACACCGATAAACTCATCTTT. J is TRDJ1 and V is TRDV1; D perhaps matches TRDD2 (6 bases). Germline CDR1 and CDR2: TSWWSYY and QGS. The V gene lost 3 bases and the J gene lost 0 bases, with 29 bases spanning the gap. The CDR3 has 21 amino acids.

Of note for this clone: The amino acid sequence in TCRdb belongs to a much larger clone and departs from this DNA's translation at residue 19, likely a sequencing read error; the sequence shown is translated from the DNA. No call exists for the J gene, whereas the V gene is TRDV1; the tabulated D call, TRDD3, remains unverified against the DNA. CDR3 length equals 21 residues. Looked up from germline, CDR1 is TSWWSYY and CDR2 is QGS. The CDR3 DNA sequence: TGTGCTCTTGGGGAACTTCCCTCCCCGACTGGGGGATACCCCCCTTCCGATAAACGCATCTTT. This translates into CALGELPSPTGGYPPSDKRIF.

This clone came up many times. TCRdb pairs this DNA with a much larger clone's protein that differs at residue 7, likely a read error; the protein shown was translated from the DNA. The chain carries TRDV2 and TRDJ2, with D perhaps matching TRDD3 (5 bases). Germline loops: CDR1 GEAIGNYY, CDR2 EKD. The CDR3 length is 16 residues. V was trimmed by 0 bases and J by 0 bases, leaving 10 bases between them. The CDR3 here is CACDTVEDTLTAQLFF. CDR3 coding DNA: TGTGCCTGTGACACCGTGGAGGATACTTTGACAGCACAACTCTTCTTT.

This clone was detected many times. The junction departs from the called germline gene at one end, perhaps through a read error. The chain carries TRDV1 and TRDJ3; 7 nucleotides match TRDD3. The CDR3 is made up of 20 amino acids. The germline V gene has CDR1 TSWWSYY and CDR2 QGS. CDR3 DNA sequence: TGTGCCCTTGTTCGCCGCCCTCTGGGGGGAAAACCCTGGGACACCCGACAGATGTTTTTC. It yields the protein CALVRRPLGGKPWDTRQMFF.